What follows are 4 T cell receptor beta chains derived from one specimen sequenced in a study of shared clonotypes between healthy human individuals. Measured with immunoSEQ multiplex PCR; TCRdb has only the in-frame clones, and not every one. The profile shows about 770,000 clones, approximately 77% of them singletons. The sample taken for sequencing was memory CD4+ T cells sorted from blood. Specified subset: CD45RA-negative fraction. The receptors originated from a woman aged 25-40 years in good health.

The V gene is TRBV5-1, the J gene TRBJ2-1, with TRBD2 matching 7 bases. The CDR3 spans 18 residues. V lost 0 bases, J lost 3 bases, and 12 bases stayed unmatched. Germline lookup yields CDR1 SGHRS and CDR2 YFSETQ. The CDR3 bases are TGCGCCAGCAGCTTGGTCGGTTCCGGGGGAGGGTTCTACAATGAGCAGTTCTTC. It yields the protein CASSLVGSGGGFYNEQFF.

This clone turned up a few times. The J gene is TRBJ1-3, the V gene TRBV25-1, with D hard to call. Per the germline V gene, CDR1 is MGHDK and CDR2 is SYGVNS. Trimming stripped 1 base from V and 0 bases from J, with 4 bases between. CDR3 size: 14 residues. CDR3 sequence reads: CASSEFGSGNTIYF. The DNA for the CDR3 is TGTGCCAGCAGTGAATTCGGCTCTGGAAACACCATATATTTT.

The count of this clone is one. Given a much more abundant clone one base away, this may be a read error. V and J are TRBV2 and TRBJ1-1; no reliable D call. Trimming removed 3 bases at V and 4 bases at J, with 3 bases between. The CDR3 is made up of 11 amino acids. The germline V gene has CDR1 SNHLY and CDR2 FYNNEI. DNA of the CDR3: TGTGCCAGCAGTGACGGCACTGAAGCTTTCTTT. The encoded protein is CASSDGTEAFF.

The chain joins TRBV13 to TRBJ2-6; no definite D call. Per germline, CDR1 PRHDT and CDR2 FYEKMQ (reference sequence). There are 14 residues in the CDR3. The V end was cut by 6 bases, the J end by 1 base, with 7 bases between. DNA of the CDR3: TGTGCCAGCAGGCCGCCTTCTGGGGCCAACGTCCTGACTTTC. The encoded protein is CASRPPSGANVLTF.